This entry lists 6 T cell receptor beta chains sequenced from one sample in a study of patients and donors after allogeneic stem cell transplantation. MiXCR, applied by TCRdb to the RT-PCR reads, yields one record per CDR3 protein. The table includes approximately 60,000 distinct CDR3 sequences, roughly 13% detected once. Sample: blood, either unsorted or a sorted T cell fraction (not recorded which). All receptors come from a human donor who was either an allogeneic HSCT recipient or a stem cell or donor lymphocyte infusion donor (not recorded which). It is not recorded whose cells these are; they may come from a transplant donor.

In this sample, this clonotype turned up many times. The gene calls are TRBV7-8 and TRBJ1-3; D not certain. V was shortened by 5 bases and J by 4 bases, with 15 bases between the two germline ends. This CDR3 spans 15 amino acids. Germline CDR1 reads SGHVS; CDR2 reads FQNEAQ. CDR3 region: CASSTEVGRGNTIYF. The DNA of the CDR3 is TGTGCCAGCAGCACGGAGGTGGGTCGGGGAAACACCATATATTTT.

The V and J genes are TRBV3-1 and TRBJ2-2, with 7 positions matching TRBD2. The J segment lost 1 base and the V segment lost 0 bases, leaving 8 bases of the junction unmatched. Per germline, CDR1 LGHDT and CDR2 YNNKEL (reference sequence). The CDR3 spans 18 residues. The CDR3 nucleotides read TGTGCCAGCAGCCAAGAAGCGGGATGGCGGGAGAACACCGGGGAGCTGTTTTTT. Its translation: CASSQEAGWRENTGELFF.

J is TRBJ2-1 and V is TRBV20-1, with TRBD2 matching 11 bases. CDR1 is DFQATT and CDR2 is SNEGSKA in the germline V gene (reference sequence). V dropped 0 bases and J dropped 8; count of bases not matched to a gene: 12. CDR3 size: 17 residues. CDR3 in DNA: TGCAGTGCTAGAGATCAGTATACTAGCGGGAGTCGCTATGAGCAGTTCTTC. It is translated as CSARDQYTSGSRYEQFF.

The chain employs TRBV19 and TRBJ1-3, with D uncertain. This CDR3 is 13 amino acids long. Looked up from germline, CDR1 is LNHDA and CDR2 is SQIVND (reference sequence). Trimming took off 2 bases at V and 0 bases at J, with 2 bases between the two ends. CDR3 loop: CASSIRSGNTIYF. The DNA for the CDR3 is TGTGCCAGTAGTATACGCTCTGGAAACACCATATATTTT.

This clonotype occurred a few times. The V call is TRBV12-3 or TRBV12-4, the J call TRBJ1-3, with D unresolved. V gave up 4 bases and J gave up 4 bases, with 17 bases separating them. The CDR3 spans 16 residues. CDR3 protein: CASSSASTKRGNTIYF. The DNA of the CDR3 is TGTGCCAGCAGTTCCGCATCCACGAAAAGGGGAAACACCATATATTTT.

J is TRBJ2-1 and V is TRBV7-6, with no clear D. CDR1 and CDR2 (germline): SGHVS, FNYEAQ. This CDR3 region has 12 residues. Trimming cost V 5 bases and J 7 bases, with 9 bases left between them. In nucleotides, the CDR3 is TGTGCCAGCAGCCCTATAGAGAATGAGCAGTTCTTC. It specifies CASSPIENEQFF.